Listed below are T cell receptor beta chains from one sample, sequenced in a study of shared clonotypes between healthy human individuals. Here immunoSEQ multiplex PCR was the method, and the copy in TCRdb shows in-frame clones only, minus some. Of over a million clones listed, roughly 96% are singletons. Input material: naive CD4+ T cells sorted from blood. The receptors were sampled from a man aged 25-45 years in good health. The CDR3 runs from the conserved cysteine through the conserved F or W. D genes are given only for firm matches. Expanded clones are given a class, and other clones once, few, many or no size at all.

v_call,d_call,clone_size,j_call,cdr3_aa,cdr3_nt
TRBV4-3,-,-,TRBJ2-1,CASSRFDNEQFF,TGCGCCAGCAGCCGGTTCGACAATGAGCAGTTCTTC
TRBV5-1,TRBD2,-,TRBJ2-1,CASSLDWTSGRSHYYNEQFF,TGCGCCAGCAGCTTGGATTGGACTAGCGGGAGAAGCCACTACTACAATGAGCAGTTCTTC
TRBV2,TRBD2,-,TRBJ2-7,CASSVSGISSYEQYF,TGTGCCAGCAGCGTTAGCGGGATAAGCTCCTACGAGCAGTACTTC
TRBV5-4,TRBD1,-,TRBJ2-1,CASSRTGSYNEQFF,TGTGCCAGCAGCCGGACAGGGTCCTACAATGAGCAGTTCTTC
TRBV5-1,TRBD1,-,TRBJ1-1,CASSPGQGGTEAFF,TGCGCCAGCAGCCCGGGACAGGGTGGGACTGAAGCTTTCTTT
TRBV6-1,-,-,TRBJ2-3,CASSEQTPTDTQYF,TGTGCCAGCAGTGAACAGACTCCCACAGATACGCAGTATTTT
TRBV29-1,-,once,TRBJ2-7,CSVSGAHEQYF,TGCAGCGTTTCAGGGGCACACGAGCAGTACTTC
TRBV11-2,TRBD2,-,TRBJ2-1,CASSLTSGGSNEQFF,TGTGCCAGCAGCCTCACCTCGGGCGGGAGCAATGAGCAGTTCTTC
TRBV27,-,-,TRBJ2-7,CASKPQRTANEQYF,TGTGCCAGCAAGCCGCAACGGACCGCGAACGAGCAGTACTTC
TRBV11-2,-,-,TRBJ2-3,CASSLLGPTDTQYF,TGTGCCAGCAGCTTACTAGGACCCACAGATACGCAGTATTTT
TRBV6-4,-,once,TRBJ2-7,CASSETLGGKQYF,TGTGCCAGCAGTGAAACCCTAGGGGGAAAGCAGTACTTC
TRBV28,TRBD1,-,TRBJ1-2,CASNTRDRVKTNYGYTF,TGTGCCAGCAATACCCGGGACAGGGTGAAGACTAACTATGGCTACACCTTC
TRBV10-2,-,-,TRBJ2-1,CASSEWNRSYNEQFF,TGCGCCAGCAGTGAGTGGAACAGGTCTTACAATGAGCAGTTCTTC
TRBV7-3,-,-,TRBJ2-7,CASSLRAQAHEQYF,TGTGCCAGCAGCTTAAGGGCACAGGCCCACGAGCAGTACTTC
TRBV6-1,-,-,TRBJ2-1,CASCRKHYNEQFF,TGTGCCAGCTGTCGCAAGCACTACAATGAGCAGTTCTTC
TRBV5-1,-,once,TRBJ2-7,CASSYGLPDEQYF,TGCGCCAGCAGCTATGGACTACCGGACGAGCAGTACTTC
TRBV19,-,-,TRBJ2-1,CASIGDFSSYNEQFF,TGTGCCAGTATTGGGGACTTTAGCTCCTACAATGAGCAGTTCTTC
TRBV6-6,-,-,TRBJ1-1,CASSYREQVNTEAFF,TGTGCCAGCAGTTACAGAGAACAGGTGAACACTGAAGCTTTCTTT
TRBV7-2,-,-,TRBJ2-3,CASSLAGRGLDTQYF,TGTGCCAGCAGCCTGGCGGGGCGGGGTCTAGATACGCAGTATTTT
TRBV5-5,TRBD1,-,TRBJ2-5,CASSLGNENRGVETQYF,TGTGCCAGCAGCTTGGGCAACGAAAACAGGGGAGTAGAGACCCAGTACTTC
TRBV6-1,-,-,TRBJ2-7,CAITPRGSSSYEQYF,TGTGCCATCACACCTCGCGGATCAAGCTCCTACGAGCAGTACTTC
TRBV30,-,-,TRBJ1-5,CAWRYSKRDSNQPQHF,TGTGCCTGGAGGTATAGCAAGCGGGATAGCAATCAGCCCCAGCATTTT
TRBV18,TRBD2,once,TRBJ2-5,CASSPLAGGTRRETQYF,TGTGCCAGCTCCCCTCTAGCGGGAGGTACTCGCCGTGAGACCCAGTACTTC
TRBV18,-,-,TRBJ2-1,CASSRSTAFNEQFF,TGTGCCAGCTCGCGCTCGACAGCTTTCAATGAGCAGTTCTTC
TRBV7-2,-,-,TRBJ2-1,CASSLVVTSNEQFF,TGTGCCAGCAGCTTAGTCGTGACAAGCAATGAGCAGTTCTTC
TRBV6-5,TRBD2,-,TRBJ2-1,CASRPSGSYNEQFF,TGTGCCAGCAGGCCTAGCGGCTCCTACAATGAGCAGTTCTTC
TRBV7-6,-,-,TRBJ1-3,CASSQPGVSGNTIYF,TGTGCCAGCAGCCAGCCAGGGGTTTCTGGAAACACCATATATTTT
TRBV11-2,TRBD2,-,TRBJ2-1,CASSLELAARSYNEQFF,TGTGCCAGCAGCTTAGAACTAGCGGCCCGCTCCTACAATGAGCAGTTCTTC
TRBV7-9,TRBD1,-,TRBJ2-7,CASSSIRGQPYEQYF,TGTGCCAGCAGCTCGATTCGGGGACAGCCCTACGAGCAGTACTTC
TRBV6-6,TRBD2,-,TRBJ2-2,CASSMTSASNTGELFF,TGTGCCAGCAGTATGACTAGCGCCTCGAACACCGGGGAGCTGTTTTTT
TRBV6-5,-,-,TRBJ1-1,CASSYSGGGAGTEAFF,TGTGCCAGCAGTTACTCAGGTGGAGGGGCTGGTACTGAAGCTTTCTTT
TRBV6-5,-,-,TRBJ2-2,CATLKGGTGELFF,TGTGCCACCTTAAAGGGGGGCACCGGGGAGCTGTTTTTT
TRBV29-1,-,-,TRBJ1-1,CSVFGRVMNTEAFF,TGCAGCGTTTTCGGAAGGGTAATGAACACTGAAGCTTTCTTT
TRBV2,TRBD1,-,TRBJ1-4,CASRVTGGGEKLFF,TGTGCCAGCAGAGTAACAGGGGGTGGGGAAAAACTGTTTTTT
TRBV5-5,-,-,TRBJ1-5,CASSFSQPQHF,TGTGCCAGCAGCTTTTCTCAGCCCCAGCATTTT
TRBV27,-,-,TRBJ2-2,CASSFGRHPTGELFF,TGTGCCAGCAGTTTTGGGCGCCACCCCACCGGGGAGCTGTTTTTT
TRBV5-1,TRBD1,-,TRBJ2-2,CASSKDRAGGELFF,TGCGCCAGCAGCAAGGACAGGGCGGGCGGGGAGCTGTTTTTT
TRBV2,-,once,TRBJ2-1,CASSELGGQYNEQFF,TGTGCCAGCAGTGAATTGGGAGGACAATACAATGAGCAGTTCTTC
TRBV5-5,-,once,TRBJ1-5,CASSLLTGNQPQHF,TGTGCCAGCAGCTTGCTGACTGGCAATCAGCCCCAGCATTTT
TRBV7-3,-,-,TRBJ2-3,CASSPNLAADTQYF,TGTGCCAGCAGCCCCAATCTGGCCGCAGATACGCAGTATTTT
TRBV27,-,-,TRBJ2-1,CASSFRASYNEQFF,TGTGCCAGCAGTTTCCGGGCCTCATACAATGAGCAGTTCTTC
TRBV23-1,TRBD1,-,TRBJ2-4,CASSHRTGRGRPCIKNIQYF,TGCGCCAGCAGTCACCGGACAGGGCGAGGGCGGCCATGTATCAAAAACATTCAGTACTTC
TRBV6-5,TRBD1,-,TRBJ2-7,CASSYYTGVNYEQYF,TGTGCCAGCAGTTACTACACAGGGGTAAACTACGAGCAGTACTTC